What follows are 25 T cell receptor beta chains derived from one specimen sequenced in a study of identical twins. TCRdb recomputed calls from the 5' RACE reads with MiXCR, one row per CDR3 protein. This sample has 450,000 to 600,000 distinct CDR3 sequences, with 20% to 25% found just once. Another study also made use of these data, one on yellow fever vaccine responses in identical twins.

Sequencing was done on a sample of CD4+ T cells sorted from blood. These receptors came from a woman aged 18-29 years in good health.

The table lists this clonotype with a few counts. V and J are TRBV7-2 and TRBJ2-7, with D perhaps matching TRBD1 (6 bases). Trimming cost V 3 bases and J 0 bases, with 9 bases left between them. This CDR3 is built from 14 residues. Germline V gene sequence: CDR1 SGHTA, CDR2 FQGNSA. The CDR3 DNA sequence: TGTGCCAGCAGCTTGTACAGGGACTCCTACGAGCAGTACGTC. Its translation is CASSLYRDSYEQYV.

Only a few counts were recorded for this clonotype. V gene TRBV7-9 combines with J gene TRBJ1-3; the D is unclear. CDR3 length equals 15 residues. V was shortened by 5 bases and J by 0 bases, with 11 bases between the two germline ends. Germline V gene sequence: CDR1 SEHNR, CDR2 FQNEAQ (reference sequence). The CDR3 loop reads CASSKSASSGNTIYF. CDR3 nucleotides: TGTGCCAGCAGCAAAAGCGCGAGCTCTGGAAACACCATATATTTT. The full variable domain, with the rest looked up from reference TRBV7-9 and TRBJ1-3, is DTGVSQNPRHKITKRGQNVTFRCDPISEHNRLYWYRQTLGQGPEFLTYFQNEAQLEKSRLLSDRFSAERPKGSFSTLEIQRTEQGDSAMYLCASSKSASSGNTIYFGEGSWLTVV.

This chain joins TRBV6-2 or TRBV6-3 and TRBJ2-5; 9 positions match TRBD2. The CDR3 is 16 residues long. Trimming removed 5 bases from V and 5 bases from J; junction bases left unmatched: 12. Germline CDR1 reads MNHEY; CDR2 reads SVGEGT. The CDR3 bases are TGTGCCAGCAGTCTCCGGACTAGCGTCGGACGGGAGACCCAGTACTTC. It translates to CASSLRTSVGRETQYF.

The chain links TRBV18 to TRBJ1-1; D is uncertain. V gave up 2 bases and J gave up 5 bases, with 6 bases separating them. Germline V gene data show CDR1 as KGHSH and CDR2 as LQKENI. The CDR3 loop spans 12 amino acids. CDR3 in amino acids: CASSPTRTEAFF. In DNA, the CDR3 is TGTGCCAGCTCACCAACGAGGACTGAAGCTTTCTTT.

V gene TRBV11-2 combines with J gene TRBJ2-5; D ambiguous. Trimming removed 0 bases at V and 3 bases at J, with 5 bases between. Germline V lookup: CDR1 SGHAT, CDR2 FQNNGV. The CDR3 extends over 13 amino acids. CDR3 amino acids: CASSLDLKETQYF. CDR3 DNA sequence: TGTGCCAGCAGCTTAGATCTGAAAGAGACCCAGTACTTC.

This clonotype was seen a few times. The CDR3 region has the DNA TGTGCCATCAGTGACTTTGGGACTAGCGGGATTCTGAGCTCCTACGAGCAGTACTTC. It codes for CAISDFGTSGILSSYEQYF. The rearrangement uses TRBV10-3 and TRBJ2-7; 13 bases match TRBD2. There are 19 residues in the CDR3. J lost 0 bases, V lost 3 bases, and 11 bases had no gene match. From germline, CDR1 is ENHRY and CDR2 SYGVKD.

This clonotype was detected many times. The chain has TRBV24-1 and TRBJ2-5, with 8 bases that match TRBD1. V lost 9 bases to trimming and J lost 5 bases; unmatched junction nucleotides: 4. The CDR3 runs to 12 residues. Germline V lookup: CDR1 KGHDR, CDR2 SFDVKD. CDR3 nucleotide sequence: TGTGCCACCCGGGACAGGACCGAGACCCAGTACTTC. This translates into CATRDRTETQYF.

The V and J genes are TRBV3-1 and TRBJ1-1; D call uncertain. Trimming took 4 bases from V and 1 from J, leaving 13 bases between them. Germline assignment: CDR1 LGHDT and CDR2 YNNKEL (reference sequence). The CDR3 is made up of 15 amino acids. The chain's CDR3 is CASSLETGKNTEAFF. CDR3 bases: TGTGCCAGCAGCCTTGAGACGGGGAAGAACACTGAAGCTTTCTTT.

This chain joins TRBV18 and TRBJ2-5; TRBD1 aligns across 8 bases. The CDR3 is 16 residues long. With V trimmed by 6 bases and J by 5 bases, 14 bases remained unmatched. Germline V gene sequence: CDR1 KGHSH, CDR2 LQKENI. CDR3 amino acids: CASSQQQGAKGETQYF. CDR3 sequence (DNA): TGTGCCAGCTCCCAACAGCAGGGGGCGAAGGGGGAGACCCAGTACTTC.

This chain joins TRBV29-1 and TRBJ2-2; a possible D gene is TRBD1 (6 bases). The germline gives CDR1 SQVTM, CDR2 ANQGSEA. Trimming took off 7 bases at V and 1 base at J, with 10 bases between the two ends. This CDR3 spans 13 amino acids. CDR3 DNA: TGCAGCGCTCAACAGGGGAACACCGGGGAGCTGTTTTTT. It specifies CSAQQGNTGELFF.

Written as DNA, the CDR3 is TGCAGTGCTAGGTGGCACATCCAAGAGACCCAGTACTTC. Residues: CSARWHIQETQYF. The chain couples TRBV20-1 to TRBJ2-5; no clear D gene. With 3 bases removed from V and 1 base from J, the gap between germline ends came to 9 bases. The length of the CDR3 is 13 residues. CDR1 is DFQATT and CDR2 is SNEGSKA in the germline V gene (reference sequence).

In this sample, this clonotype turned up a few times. CDR3: CASKGDRTGELFF. In DNA form, the CDR3 reads TGTGCCAGTAAAGGGGACCGAACCGGGGAGCTGTTTTTT. The chain recombines TRBV28 with TRBJ2-2; the D call may be TRBD1 or TRBD2 (5 bases each). The CDR3 is 13 residues long. The V gene lost 9 bases and the J gene lost 5 bases, with 13 bases spanning the gap. Germline values: CDR1 MDHEN, CDR2 SYDVKM.

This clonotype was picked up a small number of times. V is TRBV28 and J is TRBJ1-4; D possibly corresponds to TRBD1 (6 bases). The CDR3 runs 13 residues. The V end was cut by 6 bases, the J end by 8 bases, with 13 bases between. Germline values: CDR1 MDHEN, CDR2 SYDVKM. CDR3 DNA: TGTGCCAGCAGACGCGACCAGGGGGAAAAACTGTTTTTT. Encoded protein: CASRRDQGEKLFF. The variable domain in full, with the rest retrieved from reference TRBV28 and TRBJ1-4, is DVKVTQSSRYLVKRTGEKVFLECVQDMDHENMFWYRQDPGLGLRLIYFSYDVKMKEKGDIPEGYSVSREKKERFSLILESASTNQTSMYLCASRRDQGEKLFFGSGTQLSVL.

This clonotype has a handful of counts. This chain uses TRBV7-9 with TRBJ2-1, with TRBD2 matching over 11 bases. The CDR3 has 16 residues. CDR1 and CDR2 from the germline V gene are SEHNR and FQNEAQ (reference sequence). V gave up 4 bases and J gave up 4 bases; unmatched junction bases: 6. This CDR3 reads CASSSTSGTHYNEQFF. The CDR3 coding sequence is TGTGCCAGCAGCTCGACTAGCGGGACGCATTACAATGAGCAGTTCTTC.

CDR3 residues: CASSFLVQGAYNSPLHF. The CDR3, as DNA: TGTGCCAGCAGTTTCTTGGTACAGGGGGCCTATAATTCACCCCTCCACTTT. The chain employs TRBV12-3 or TRBV12-4 and TRBJ1-6; 8 positions agree with TRBD1. Trimming cost V 3 bases and J 2 bases; bases outside gene matches: 6. The CDR3 has 17 residues.

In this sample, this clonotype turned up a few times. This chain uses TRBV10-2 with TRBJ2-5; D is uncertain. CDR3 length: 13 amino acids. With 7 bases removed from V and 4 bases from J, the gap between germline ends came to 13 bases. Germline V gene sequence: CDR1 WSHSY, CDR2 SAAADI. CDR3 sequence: CASTPGYPETQYF. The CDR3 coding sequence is TGCGCCAGCACCCCAGGCTATCCAGAGACCCAGTACTTC.

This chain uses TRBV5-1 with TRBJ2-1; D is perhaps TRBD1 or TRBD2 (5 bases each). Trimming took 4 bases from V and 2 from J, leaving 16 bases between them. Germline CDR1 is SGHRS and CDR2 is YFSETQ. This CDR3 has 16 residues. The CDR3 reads CASSLVGGTPYNEQFF. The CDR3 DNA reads TGCGCCAGCAGCCTTGTTGGGGGTACCCCCTACAATGAGCAGTTCTTC.

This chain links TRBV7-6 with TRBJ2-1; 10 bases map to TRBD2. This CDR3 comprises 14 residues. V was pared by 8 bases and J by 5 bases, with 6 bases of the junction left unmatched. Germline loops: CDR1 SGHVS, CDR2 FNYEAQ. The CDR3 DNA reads TGTGCCAGCCGCATACTAGCGGGACACAATGAGCAGTTCTTC. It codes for CASRILAGHNEQFF.

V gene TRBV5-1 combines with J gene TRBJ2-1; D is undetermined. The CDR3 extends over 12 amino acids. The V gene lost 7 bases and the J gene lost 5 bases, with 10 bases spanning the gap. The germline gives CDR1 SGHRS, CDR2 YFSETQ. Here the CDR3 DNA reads TGCGCCAGCGGGCAGCCTAACAATGAGCAGTTCTTC. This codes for CASGQPNNEQFF.

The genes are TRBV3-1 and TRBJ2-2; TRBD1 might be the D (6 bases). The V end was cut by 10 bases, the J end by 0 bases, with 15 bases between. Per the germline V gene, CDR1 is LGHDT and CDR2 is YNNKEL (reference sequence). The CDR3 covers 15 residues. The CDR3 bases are TGTGCCACCCGAGGACAGTCCTCGAACACCGGGGAGCTGTTTTTT. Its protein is CATRGQSSNTGELFF. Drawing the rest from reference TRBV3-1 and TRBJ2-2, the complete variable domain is DTAVSQTPKYLVTQMGNDKSIKCEQNLGHDTMYWYKQDSKKFLKIMFSYNNKELIINETVPNRFSPKSPDKAHLNLHINSLELGDSAVYFCATRGQSSNTGELFFGEGSRLTVL.

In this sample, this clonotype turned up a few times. The DNA of the CDR3 is TGTGCCAGCAGAGACGGGACAAACTCCTACAATGAGCAGTTCTTC. Translated: CASRDGTNSYNEQFF. The chain is built from TRBV6-2 or TRBV6-3 and TRBJ2-1, with D perhaps TRBD1 (6 bases). Trimming cost V 6 bases and J 0 bases, with 12 bases left between them. The germline CDR1 and CDR2 sequences are MNHEY and SVGEGT. The CDR3 consists of 15 residues.

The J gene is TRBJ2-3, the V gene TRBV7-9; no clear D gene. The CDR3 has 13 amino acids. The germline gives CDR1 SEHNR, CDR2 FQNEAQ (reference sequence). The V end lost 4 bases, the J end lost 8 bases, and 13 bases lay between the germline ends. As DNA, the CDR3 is TGTGCCAGCAGCTCCCTCCTAGATCGTACGCAGTATTTT. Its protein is CASSSLLDRTQYF.

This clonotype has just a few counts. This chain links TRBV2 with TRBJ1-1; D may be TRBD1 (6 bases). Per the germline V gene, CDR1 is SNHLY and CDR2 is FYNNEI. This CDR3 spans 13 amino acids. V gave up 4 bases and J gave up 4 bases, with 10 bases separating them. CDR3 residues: CASSGPGATEAFF. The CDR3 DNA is TGTGCCAGCAGTGGCCCAGGGGCCACTGAAGCTTTCTTT.

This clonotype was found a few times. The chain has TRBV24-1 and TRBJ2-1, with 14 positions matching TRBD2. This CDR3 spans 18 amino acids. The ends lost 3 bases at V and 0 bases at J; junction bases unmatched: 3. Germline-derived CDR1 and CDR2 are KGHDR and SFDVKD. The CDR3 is CATSDPGLAGVSYNEQFF. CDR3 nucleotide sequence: TGTGCCACCAGTGATCCGGGACTAGCGGGAGTCTCCTACAATGAGCAGTTCTTC.

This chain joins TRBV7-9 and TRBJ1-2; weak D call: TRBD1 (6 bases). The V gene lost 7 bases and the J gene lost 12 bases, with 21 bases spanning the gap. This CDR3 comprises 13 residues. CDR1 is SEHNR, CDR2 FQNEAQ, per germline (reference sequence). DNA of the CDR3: TGTGCCAGCAAGAGACAGGCCGCCTACGAGGACACCTTC. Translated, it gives CASKRQAAYEDTF.